Each of the 21 T cell receptor beta chains below was sequenced from the same sample in a study of CD4 and CD8 cells across lung adenocarcinoma regions. Using its own MiXCR run on the PCR reads, TCRdb lists one record per CDR3 protein. The sample consists of 7,000 to 9,500 distinct CDR3 sequences, 45% of them appearing once. The specimen sequenced was CD8+ T cells from the center of a lung tumor. The receptors stem from a male donor with lung adenocarcinoma. The CD4 and CD8 labels of this study may be unreliable.

The rearrangement links TRBV6-2 or TRBV6-3 to TRBJ2-5, with TRBD2 matching over 16 bases. The J call may be in error: the DNA end matches TRBJ2-7 better. This CDR3 spans 17 amino acids. Germline values: CDR1 MNHEY, CDR2 SVGEGT. For the CDR3, the DNA is TGTGCCAGCAGTCCCCGCCCGGGACTAGCGGGGGGGTACGAGCAGTACTTC. Encoded protein: CASSPRPGLAGGYEQYF.

This clonotype has at least ten counts. This chain uses TRBV4-1 with TRBJ2-3; tentative D call: TRBD1 (6 bases). The CDR3 covers 14 residues. The germline CDR1 and CDR2 sequences are MGHRA and YSYEKL. Deletions cut 0 bases from V and 6 bases from J, with 10 bases between. The CDR3 spells CASSQDGGGDTQYF. Here the CDR3 DNA reads TGCGCCAGCAGCCAAGATGGGGGCGGGGATACGCAGTATTTT.

V is TRBV6-5 and J is TRBJ2-3, with a tentative D call TRBD1 (5 bases). V was trimmed by 2 bases and J by 3 bases, leaving 6 bases between them. Per germline, CDR1 MNHEY and CDR2 SVGAGI. The CDR3 contains 13 residues. The CDR3 loop is CASSYGATDTQYF. The CDR3 coding sequence is TGTGCCAGCAGTTACGGGGCAACAGATACGCAGTATTTT.

This clonotype was observed at least ten times. The chain is built from TRBV6-7 and TRBJ2-5; D not certain. TRBV6-7 is flagged as an ORF with uncertain function. V lost 1 base, J lost 5 bases, and 2 bases lay in between. The CDR3 is 11 residues long. The CDR3 protein is CASSYYETQYF. As DNA, the CDR3 is TGTGCCAGCAGTTACTACGAGACCCAGTACTTC.

Comment on this clonotype: Mismatch with germline at one junction end may stem from a read error. The chain couples TRBV6-1 to TRBJ2-3, with 9 bases identical to TRBD2. Germline CDR1 and CDR2: MNHNS and SASEGT. The CDR3 length is 14 residues. CDR3: CASRGRGGTDTQYF. The CDR3 coding sequence is TGTGCCAGCCGGGGGCGGGGGGGGACAGATACTCAGTATTTC.

This clonotype was counted ten times or more. One end of the junction fails to match germline, which may point to a read error. The V and J genes are TRBV4-2 and TRBJ2-5, with 8 bases fitting TRBD1. Germline V CDR1 and CDR2: LGHNA, YNFKEQ. The CDR3 contains 15 residues. The CDR3 spells CASSLSPGQATRLVF. The CDR3 nucleotides are TGTGCCAGCAGCCTTTCCCCGGGACAGGCCACAAGGCTGGTCTTC.

The CDR3 reads CASSETSGGSDEQFF. CDR3 coding DNA: TGTGCCAGCAGTGAGACTAGCGGGGGGAGCGATGAGCAGTTCTTC. The chain carries TRBV6-1 and TRBJ2-1; 13 nucleotides agree with TRBD2. Germline values: CDR1 MNHNS, CDR2 SASEGT. V trimming: 3 bases; J trimming: 8 bases; junction bases outside the gene matches: 4. The CDR3 extends over 15 amino acids.

This clonotype was seen at least ten times. The chain uses TRBV6-5 and TRBJ1-2; weak D call: TRBD1 (5 bases). Trimming pared 3 bases from V and 8 bases from J, leaving 13 bases between. Per germline, CDR1 MNHEY and CDR2 SVGAGI. CDR3 length equals 13 residues. The CDR3 loop is CASSYQARGGYTF. CDR3 coding DNA: TGTGCCAGCAGTTATCAGGCCCGGGGGGGCTACACCTTC.

This clonotype came up a few times. The rearrangement joins TRBV6-5 to TRBJ2-5; the match to TRBD1 covers 9 bases. The J call may be incorrect, as the DNA end agrees better with TRBJ2-7. Per the germline V gene, CDR1 is MNHEY and CDR2 is SVGAGI. This CDR3 has 15 amino acids. The CDR3 bases are TGTGCCAGCAGTTACTCACCGGGACAGGGATCCGAGCAGTACTTC. Amino acid sequence: CASSYSPGQGSEQYF.

The chain uses TRBV27 and TRBJ1-6; no firm D call. Trimming took off 2 bases at V and 8 bases at J, with 13 bases between the two ends. Germline loops: CDR1 MNHEY, CDR2 SMNVEV (reference sequence). The CDR3 spans 15 residues. CDR3 sequence reads: CASSLGPLGHSPLHF. CDR3 nucleotide sequence: TGTGCCAGCAGTTTAGGTCCATTGGGCCATTCACCCCTCCACTTT.

In this sample, this clonotype turned up many times. One base away lies a much larger clone, so this may be a sequencing read error. The chain links TRBV6-1 to TRBJ2-1, with a tentative D call TRBD2 (6 bases). TRBJ2-7 matches the DNA end more closely, so the J call is doubtful. There are 14 residues in the CDR3. Per germline, CDR1 MNHNS and CDR2 SASEGT. The CDR3 region has the DNA TGTGCCACCTCTAGGGTAGCGGATTACAATGAGCAGTACTTC. Translated: CATSRVADYNEQYF.

DNA of the CDR3: TGTGCCAGCAGCCAAGGGGGCTTTCTAGTAGGAAAATGGGAGCAGTACTTC. Translated: CASSQGGFLVGKWEQYF. The chain employs TRBV14 and TRBJ2-1, with a tentative D call TRBD1 (5 bases). Judging by the DNA end, TRBJ2-7 fits better; the J call may be wrong. CDR1 is SGHDN and CDR2 is FVKESK in the germline V gene. CDR3 length equals 17 residues.

The sample holds a few counts of this clonotype. The chain carries TRBV15 and TRBJ2-1; TRBD2 matches at 7 bases. CDR1 and CDR2 (germline): LNHNV, YYDKDF (reference sequence). This CDR3 spans 16 amino acids. The trim removed 3 bases at V and 7 bases at J, leaving 12 bases unmatched. Here the CDR3 reads CATSRGLGAGENEQFF. The CDR3 DNA follows: TGTGCCACCAGCAGGGGGCTTGGGGCGGGGGAGAATGAGCAGTTCTTC.

This clonotype counts as medium-sized. CDR3 sequence reads: CAISELGEREGRLHNEQFF. CDR3 DNA: TGTGCCATCAGTGAGCTCGGGGAGCGGGAGGGGCGACTCCACAATGAGCAGTTCTTC. V and J are TRBV10-3 and TRBJ2-1; 10 bases agree with TRBD2. The CDR3 covers 19 residues. Germline CDR1 ENHRY, CDR2 SYGVKD. Trimming cost V 2 bases and J 5 bases; bases outside gene matches: 15.

The chain uses TRBV20-1 and TRBJ1-1, with D maybe TRBD1 (6 bases). With 4 bases removed from V and 0 bases from J, the gap between germline ends came to 12 bases. The CDR3 is 14 residues long. CDR1 and CDR2 from the germline V gene are DFQATT and SNEGSKA (reference sequence). CDR3 protein: CSAKGQFMNTEAFF. The CDR3 DNA is TGCAGTGCTAAAGGACAGTTCATGAACACTGAAGCTTTCTTT.

This clonotype was seen many times. This chain links TRBV20-1 with TRBJ2-1, with TRBD2 identical over 7 bases. Germline trimming cut 3 bases from V and 9 bases from J; bases unmatched to any gene: 14. CDR3 length: 15 residues. Germline CDR1 DFQATT, CDR2 SNEGSKA (reference sequence). The CDR3 spells CSASGIYPGGGEQFF. DNA for the CDR3: TGCAGTGCTAGCGGAATTTACCCGGGAGGTGGTGAGCAGTTCTTC.

This chain joins TRBV10-1 and TRBJ2-1, with 9 bases that match TRBD1. The DNA end favors TRBJ2-7, so the J call may be wrong. This CDR3 has 16 amino acids. Germline CDR1 reads WNHNN; CDR2 reads SYGVQD (reference sequence). This CDR3 is CASRSARDRDSYEQYF. The CDR3 nucleotides are TGCGCCAGCAGATCCGCCCGGGACAGGGATTCCTACGAGCAGTACTTC.

The chain joins TRBV3-1 to TRBJ1-6; the D is unclear. Germline CDR1 reads LGHDT; CDR2 reads YNNKEL (reference sequence). The CDR3 covers 14 residues. Trimming cost V 3 bases and J 5 bases, with 8 bases left between them. CDR3 sequence reads: CASSQQENNSPLHF. The CDR3 bases are TGTGCCAGCAGCCAGCAGGAAAATAATTCACCCCTCCACTTT.

The genes are TRBV20-1 and TRBJ1-6; a possible D gene is TRBD1 (6 bases). CDR1 and CDR2 from the germline V gene are DFQATT and SNEGSKA (reference sequence). CDR3 length equals 15 residues. Trimming took off 3 bases at V and 2 bases at J, with 11 bases between the two ends. The CDR3 here is CSASSDSTYNSPLHF. CDR3 DNA sequence: TGCAGTGCTAGCTCGGACAGCACCTATAATTCACCCCTCCACTTT.

The chain couples TRBV20-1 to TRBJ2-1; the D is unclear. Germline lookup yields CDR1 DFQATT and CDR2 SNEGSKA (reference sequence). This CDR3 is built from 12 residues. V was cut by 6 bases and J by 11 bases, with 17 bases left in between. Here the CDR3 DNA reads TGCAGTGCAATAGAGCAGTTAGAAAAGCAGTTCTTC. It yields the protein CSAIEQLEKQFF.

The chain couples TRBV12-3 or TRBV12-4 to TRBJ2-3, with D tentatively TRBD2 (6 bases). The CDR3 is made up of 14 amino acids. Between the trimmed V and J ends, which lost 3 bases and 6 bases, there was a span of 13 bases. CDR3 region: CASSLLAGIDTQYF. CDR3 bases: TGTGCCAGCAGTTTGCTGGCGGGGATCGATACGCAGTATTTT.